This TCR beta chain stems from a study of blood T cells in healthy people across ages. CDR1 is SGHRS and CDR2 is YFSETQ in the germline V gene. With 4 bases removed from V and 3 bases from J, the gap between germline ends came to 16 bases. The CDR3 spans 15 residues. The use of a sample-barcoded 5' primer and a J-beta primer mix characterized a second PCR of roughly 6 to 11 cycles. Each CDR3 protein gets one entry after TCRdb re-called the 5' RACE reads with MiXCR. This sample has 750,000 to 1,000,000 distinct CDR3 sequences, with 25% to 30% found just once. These data were also reused for a study on T cells of mothers and their children.

The sample comprised blood. The V call is TRBV5-1, the J call TRBJ2-5; D uncertain. This sequence originates from a woman aged 40 to 49 in good health. For the CDR3, the DNA is TGCGCCAGCAGCACCCAGGCCCGGGCAGAAGAGACCCAGTACTTC. Translating it yields CASSTQARAEETQYF.